This T cell receptor beta chain was identified in a study of OX40 agonist ivuxolimab in advanced cancers. In germline, CDR1 is SGHDN, CDR2 FVKESK. Deletions cut 4 bases from V and 9 bases from J, with 7 bases between. The length of the CDR3 is 12 residues. Sequencing used immunoSEQ multiplex PCR; TCRdb keeps in-frame clones, though not all of them. The sample has 20,000 to 25,000 clones; almost 80% are singletons. Sequencing used CD4+ or CD8+ T cells sorted from blood, obtained in a trial of the OX40 agonist ivuxolimab. The source is an adult with an advanced solid tumor such as melanoma, head and neck, liver or kidney cancer. V gene TRBV14 combines with J gene TRBJ1-6, with D hard to call. The CDR3 DNA follows: TGTGCCAGCAGCCGCCCAGGTTCACCCCTCCACTTT. Translated: CASSRPGSPLHF.